What follows are 10 T cell receptor beta chains derived from one specimen sequenced in a study of cytomegalovirus exposure and HLA in healthy donors. Measured with immunoSEQ multiplex PCR; TCRdb has only the in-frame clones, and not every one. The data contain some 110,000 clones, 70% to 90% of them singletons. Sequenced material: PBMCs. Receptors originate from a man between 18 and 29 years old in good health and CMV-seropositive.

The chain couples TRBV5-4 to TRBJ1-3; a weak D match, TRBD1 (5 bases). V was shortened by 7 bases and J by 1 base, with 12 bases between the two germline ends. CDR1 is SGHNT, CDR2 YYREEE, per germline (reference sequence). The length of the CDR3 is 14 residues. The CDR3 loop is CASSLEGSGNTIYF. DNA of the CDR3: TGTGCCAGCTCCCTGGAGGGGTCTGGAAACACCATATATTTT.

The CDR3 reads CASSERVAGGAKNIQYF. CDR3 nucleotides: TGTGCCAGCAGTGAACGGGTAGCGGGGGGAGCCAAAAACATTCAGTACTTC. This chain connects TRBV2 to TRBJ2-4; 10 positions match TRBD2. The junction had 4 bases not matched to a gene; V was cut back by 2 bases and J by 0 bases. The CDR3 runs to 17 residues. Germline V gives CDR1 SNHLY, CDR2 FYNNEI.

This clone was picked up a small number of times. In nucleotides, the CDR3 is TGTGCCAGCAGTGACTATCTGGACAGAACTACCTACGAGCAGTACTTC. Its protein product is CASSDYLDRTTYEQYF. The chain is built from TRBV6-1 and TRBJ2-7; a possible D gene is TRBD1 (6 bases). CDR3 length: 16 residues. Germline V gene data show CDR1 as MNHNS and CDR2 as SASEGT. Trimming took 3 bases from V and 2 from J, leaving 17 bases between them.

The rearrangement uses TRBV28 and TRBJ1-1; 9 positions match TRBD1. Trimming at V came to 9 bases and at J to 4 bases, leaving 3 bases not matched to a gene. This CDR3 comprises 12 residues. In germline, CDR1 is MDHEN, CDR2 SYDVKM. CDR3: CASRDRVTEAFF. The DNA for the CDR3 is TGTGCCAGTCGGGACAGGGTCACTGAAGCTTTCTTT.

V is TRBV4-1 and J is TRBJ1-5; no clear D gene. This CDR3 is 14 amino acids long. The ends were cut back, 3 bases at V and 6 bases at J, with 12 bases in the middle. From germline, CDR1 is MGHRA and CDR2 YSYEKL. DNA of the CDR3: TGCGCCAGCAGCCACCTTCGGGATAGTCAGCCCCAGCATTTT. Encoded protein: CASSHLRDSQPQHF.

This clone was observed a single time. The chain joins TRBV11-3 to TRBJ2-3; 9 bases fit TRBD1. J lost 8 bases, V lost 5 bases, and 8 bases had no gene match. Germline V CDR1 and CDR2: SGHNT, YENEEA. This CDR3 has 14 residues. CDR3 sequence reads: CASSISGTGITQYF. The CDR3, as DNA: TGTGCCAGCAGCATCTCCGGGACAGGGATTACGCAGTATTTT.

This clone was observed a handful of times. This chain uses TRBV2 with TRBJ1-2, with TRBD1 matching over 10 bases. Germline CDR1 and CDR2: SNHLY and FYNNEI. The V and J ends lost 6 bases and 7 bases, in that order; junction bases with no gene match: 8. This CDR3 has 14 residues. The CDR3 DNA follows: TGTGCCAGCAGATCCGCCCGACAGGGGGCTGGCTACACCTTC. Encoded protein: CASRSARQGAGYTF.

The rearrangement joins TRBV14 to TRBJ1-4; tentative D call: TRBD1 (5 bases). Trimming shortened V by 1 base and J by 13 bases, and 16 bases separated the two germline ends. The length of the CDR3 is 14 residues. From germline, CDR1 is SGHDN and CDR2 FVKESK. This CDR3 reads CASSQVFGAVPLFF. In DNA, the CDR3 is TGTGCCAGCAGCCAAGTTTTTGGGGCAGTACCACTGTTTTTT. Together with reference TRBV14 and TRBJ1-4, the CDR3 gives the full variable domain: EAGVTQFPSHSVIEKGQTVTLRCDPISGHDNLYWYRRVMGKEIKFLLHFVKESKQDESGMPNNRFLAERTGGTYSTLKVQPAELEDSGVYFCASSQVFGAVPLFFGSGTQLSVL.

In its sample, this clone was seen once. The chain combines TRBV7-9 with TRBJ1-2; 7 bases match TRBD1. Trimming took 0 bases from V and 2 from J; bases not matched to a gene: 12. The germline V gene encodes CDR1 SEHNR and CDR2 FQNEAQ (reference sequence). The CDR3 length is 18 residues. The CDR3: CASSLAYLGPGQNYGYTF. The CDR3 DNA is TGTGCCAGCAGCTTAGCCTATCTAGGACCGGGACAGAACTATGGCTACACCTTC.

The CDR3 sequence: CASRNAWTARETQYF. The CDR3, as DNA: TGTGCCAGCAGAAATGCGTGGACTGCCCGAGAGACCCAGTACTTC. This chain uses TRBV6-5 with TRBJ2-5, with D possibly matching TRBD2 (5 bases). The CDR3 consists of 15 residues. V gave up 6 bases and J gave up 4 bases, with 18 bases separating them. Germline lookup yields CDR1 MNHEY and CDR2 SVGAGI.